The 16 T cell receptor beta chains given below trace back to one sample, sequenced in a study of neurological immune-mediated disorders. Time point defined: longitudinal time-point 1 (baseline). MiXCR, run by TCRdb on the 5' RACE reads, gives a single entry per CDR3 protein. The repertoire includes tens of thousands of distinct CDR3 sequences, 12% to 15% of them detected once, and about 4.6% sits in the top ten. Sequencing was performed on PBMCs. The receptor set was obtained from a female donor with HTLV-1-associated myelopathy (HAM/TSP).

The chain carries TRBV9 and TRBJ2-2; maybe TRBD2 (5 bases). The CDR3 covers 13 residues. With 0 bases removed from V and 7 bases from J, the gap between germline ends came to 7 bases. CDR1 SGDLS and CDR2 YYNGEE come from the germline V gene. CDR3 in amino acids: CASSVVGSGELFF. CDR3 bases: TGTGCCAGCAGCGTAGTGGGGAGCGGGGAGCTGTTTTTT.

This clonotype came up a few times. V gene TRBV5-1 combines with J gene TRBJ2-1, with 8 bases that match TRBD2. Germline V gives CDR1 SGHRS, CDR2 YFSETQ. This CDR3 has 16 residues. Losses at the gene ends were 3 bases for V and 0 bases for J; bases not matched to a gene: 5. CDR3 bases: TGCGCCAGCAGCTCAGGCGGGGGGAGCTCCTACAATGAGCAGTTCTTC. Its protein product is CASSSGGGSSYNEQFF.

J is TRBJ2-7 and V is TRBV6-1, with D maybe TRBD2 (5 bases). There are 12 residues in the CDR3. From germline, CDR1 is MNHNS and CDR2 SASEGT. V was trimmed by 11 bases and J by 1 base, leaving 12 bases between them. CDR3 in amino acids: CASWTGSYEQYF. CDR3 coding DNA: TGTGCCTCGTGGACGGGATCCTACGAGCAGTACTTC.

This clonotype came up many times. V gene TRBV7-9 combines with J gene TRBJ2-2; 7 nucleotides match TRBD1. Germline assignment: CDR1 SEHNR and CDR2 FQNEAQ (reference sequence). This CDR3 spans 14 amino acids. Unmatched junction bases numbered 3, after V lost 5 bases and J lost 3 bases. The CDR3 region is CASSSGQDTGELFF. CDR3 coding DNA: TGTGCCAGCAGCAGTGGACAGGACACCGGGGAGCTGTTTTTT. Full variable domain (remainder filled in from reference TRBV7-9 and TRBJ2-2): DTGVSQNPRHKITKRGQNVTFRCDPISEHNRLYWYRQTLGQGPEFLTYFQNEAQLEKSRLLSDRFSAERPKGSFSTLEIQRTEQGDSAMYLCASSSGQDTGELFFGEGSRLTVL.

This clonotype was seen ten or more times. V usage is TRBV20-1 and J usage is TRBJ1-4; weak D call: TRBD1 (5 bases). The CDR3 contains 15 residues. CDR1 is DFQATT, CDR2 SNEGSKA, per germline (reference sequence). V was cut by 1 base and J by 5 bases, with 14 bases left in between. The CDR3 sequence is CSARGWGVENEKLFF. The CDR3 DNA follows: TGCAGTGCTAGAGGCTGGGGGGTGGAGAATGAAAAACTGTTTTTT.

This clonotype has a count of ten or more. V is TRBV5-1 and J is TRBJ2-3; 8 bases are shared with TRBD1. In germline, CDR1 is SGHRS, CDR2 YFSETQ. The CDR3 runs 14 residues. V trimming: 3 bases; J trimming: 5 bases; junction bases outside the gene matches: 5. The CDR3 reads CASSSWTGKDTQYF. The CDR3 bases are TGCGCCAGCAGCTCTTGGACAGGGAAAGATACGCAGTATTTT.

The CDR3 DNA reads as TGTGCCAGCAGCGTAGCGCAGAGATTTCAGGGGGCGTCTGATGGCTACACCTTC. Translation: CASSVAQRFQGASDGYTF. V gene TRBV9 combines with J gene TRBJ1-2; 8 bases align to TRBD1. V shed 0 bases, J shed 6 bases, and the junction held 16 bases outside the gene matches. CDR1 and CDR2 from the germline V gene are SGDLS and YYNGEE. The CDR3 totals 18 residues.

This clonotype was seen ten or more times. The rearrangement joins TRBV4-2 to TRBJ2-7, with 9 positions matching TRBD1. Germline CDR1 and CDR2: LGHNA and YNFKEQ. The trim removed 2 bases at V and 6 bases at J, leaving 8 bases unmatched. This CDR3 has 15 amino acids. Here the CDR3 reads CASSQNDRGTGEQYF. In DNA form, the CDR3 reads TGTGCCAGCAGCCAAAATGACAGGGGGACTGGCGAGCAGTACTTC.

This clonotype has at least ten counts. J is TRBJ2-3 and V is TRBV4-1; a possible D gene is TRBD2 (6 bases). CDR3 size: 14 residues. Trimming shortened V by 0 bases and J by 9 bases, and 13 bases separated the two germline ends. CDR1 and CDR2 (germline): MGHRA, YSYEKL. The CDR3, as DNA: TGCGCCAGCAGCCAAGAAGCGGGCCGACTCACGCAGTATTTT. This sequence encodes CASSQEAGRLTQYF.

The table lists this clonotype with many counts. The chain combines TRBV3-1 with TRBJ2-1; possible D gene TRBD2, 6 bases. Trimming stripped 4 bases from V and 6 bases from J, with 22 bases between. The CDR3 contains 17 residues. Germline V lookup: CDR1 LGHDT, CDR2 YNNKEL (reference sequence). CDR3 DNA sequence: TGTGCCAGCAGCCCCCAACGAGGTAGCGGCACGGGCAATGAGCAGTTCTTC. The encoded protein is CASSPQRGSGTGNEQFF.

This clonotype has ten or more counts. The chain couples TRBV5-1 to TRBJ2-2, with D possibly matching TRBD1 (6 bases). Germline lookup yields CDR1 SGHRS and CDR2 YFSETQ. The CDR3 covers 15 residues. V was cut by 4 bases and J by 0 bases, with 10 bases left in between. DNA for the CDR3: TGCGCCAGCAGCCAGGGGACCTCGAACACCGGGGAGCTGTTTTTT. Amino acid sequence: CASSQGTSNTGELFF.

This clonotype was observed many times. The chain combines TRBV15 with TRBJ1-2; TRBD1 agrees at 9 bases. Trimming at V came to 8 bases and at J to 3 bases, leaving 4 bases not matched to a gene. The V gene's germline CDR1 is LNHNV and CDR2 YYDKDF (reference sequence). The length of the CDR3 is 13 residues. CDR3 bases: TGTGCCACCTCTCGGGACAGGGACTATGGCTACACCTTC. It translates to CATSRDRDYGYTF.

This clonotype was observed many times. CDR3 nucleotides: TGTGCCAGCAGACGGATCGGGACAGAATACAATGAGCAGTTCTTC. Translating it yields CASRRIGTEYNEQFF. This chain uses TRBV6-5 with TRBJ2-1; TRBD1 aligns across 7 bases. V shed 6 bases, J shed 4 bases, and the junction held 9 bases outside the gene matches. CDR1 and CDR2 from the germline V gene are MNHEY and SVGAGI. CDR3 size: 15 residues.

This clonotype occurred many times. For the CDR3, the DNA is TGCGCCAGCAGCTTGTCGGAGGGGGCCTACAATGAGCAGTTCTTC. The encoded protein is CASSLSEGAYNEQFF. V usage is TRBV5-1 and J usage is TRBJ2-1, with D tentatively TRBD1 or TRBD2 (6 bases each). V lost 1 base and J lost 2, with 10 bases in between. In germline, CDR1 is SGHRS, CDR2 YFSETQ. The CDR3 spans 15 residues.

There are many counts of this clonotype. The chain recombines TRBV5-1 with TRBJ1-1; TRBD1 agrees at 9 bases. V lost 3 bases to trimming and J lost 1 base; unmatched junction nucleotides: 1. From germline, CDR1 is SGHRS and CDR2 YFSETQ. The CDR3 consists of 14 residues. CDR3 region: CASSWGQGNTEAFF. The CDR3 DNA reads TGCGCCAGCAGCTGGGGACAGGGGAACACTGAAGCTTTCTTT.

This clonotype was seen ten or more times. V gene TRBV20-1 combines with J gene TRBJ2-4; 7 bases align to TRBD2. The CDR3 is 15 amino acids. The germline V gene encodes CDR1 DFQATT and CDR2 SNEGSKA (reference sequence). V was clipped by 3 bases and J by 8 bases; unmatched bases: 13. The CDR3 DNA follows: TGCAGTGCTAGGACAAGCGGGGCCGCTTCGGACATTCAGTACTTC. Protein sequence: CSARTSGAASDIQYF.